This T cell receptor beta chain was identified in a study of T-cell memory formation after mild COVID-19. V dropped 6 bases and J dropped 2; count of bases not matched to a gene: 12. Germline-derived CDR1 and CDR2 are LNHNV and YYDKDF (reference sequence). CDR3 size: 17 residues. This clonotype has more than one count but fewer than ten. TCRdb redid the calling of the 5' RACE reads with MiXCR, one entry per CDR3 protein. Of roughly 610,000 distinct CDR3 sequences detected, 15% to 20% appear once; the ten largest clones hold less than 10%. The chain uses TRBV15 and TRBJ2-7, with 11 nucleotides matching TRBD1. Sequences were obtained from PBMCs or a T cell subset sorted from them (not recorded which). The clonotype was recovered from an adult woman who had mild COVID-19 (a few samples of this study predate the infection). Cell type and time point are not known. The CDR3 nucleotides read TGTGCCACCAGTACCGGGACAGGGGGTCTCCTGACCTACGAGCAGTACTTC. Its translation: CATSTGTGGLLTYEQYF. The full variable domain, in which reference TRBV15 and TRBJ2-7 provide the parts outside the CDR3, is DAMVIQNPRYQVTQFGKPVTLSCSQTLNHNVMYWYQQKSSQAPKLLFHYYDKDFNNEADTPDNFQSRRPNTSFCFLDIRSPGLGDTAMYLCATSTGTGGLLTYEQYFGPGTRLTVT.